A single sample is the source of the 7 T cell receptor beta chains below, sequenced in a study of blood T cell repertoires in COVID-19. Sequencing was performed with immunoSEQ multiplex PCR; in TCRdb, only in-frame clones are kept and a portion is missing. The data contain some 300,000 clones, nearly 90% of them singletons. The material sequenced was PBMCs or T cells enriched from blood (not recorded which). Receptors were obtained from a woman aged 25 to 39 who had recovered from COVID-19.

The rearrangement links TRBV28 to TRBJ2-1; perhaps TRBD1 as D (6 bases). Trimming pared 5 bases from V and 11 bases from J, leaving 16 bases between. This CDR3 has 13 amino acids. Germline V CDR1 and CDR2: MDHEN, SYDVKM. The CDR3: CASSTLLQGKQFF. The CDR3, as DNA: TGTGCCAGCAGTACGCTCTTACAGGGTAAGCAGTTCTTC.

J is TRBJ2-3 and V is TRBV27, with D possibly TRBD2 on 8 matching bases. Germline-derived CDR1 and CDR2 are MNHEY and SMNVEV (reference sequence). Trimming took 0 bases from V and 4 from J, leaving 38 bases between them. This CDR3 region has 24 residues. The CDR3: CASSLSYRGGMGLAGLLRADTQYF. Written as DNA, the CDR3 is TGTGCCAGCAGTTTATCGTACAGGGGCGGAATGGGTTTAGCGGGACTCCTACGCGCAGATACGCAGTATTTT.

The chain links TRBV7-8 to TRBJ2-7; D perhaps matches TRBD2 (8 bases). The ends were cut back, 3 bases at V and 2 bases at J, with 20 bases in the middle. The CDR3 contains 17 residues. Looked up from germline, CDR1 is SGHVS and CDR2 is FQNEAQ. This chain's CDR3 is CASSFPVGRGLPYEQYF. In DNA form, the CDR3 reads TGTGCCAGCAGCTTCCCCGTCGGGAGGGGGCTCCCCTACGAGCAGTACTTC.

The chain has TRBV19 and TRBJ2-1; tentatively, D is TRBD1 (6 bases). The CDR3 spans 12 residues. V was shortened by 10 bases and J by 3 bases, with 10 bases between the two germline ends. The germline V gene encodes CDR1 LNHDA and CDR2 SQIVND (reference sequence). The CDR3 sequence is CATRGSYNEQFF. The CDR3 region has the DNA TGTGCCACCAGGGGCAGCTACAATGAGCAGTTCTTC.

V and J are TRBV10-3 and TRBJ2-7; 7 positions match TRBD2. The CDR3 loop spans 15 amino acids. J gave up 0 bases and V 2 bases, and 4 bases lay outside the gene matches. Germline CDR1 ENHRY, CDR2 SYGVKD. CDR3 region: CAISEVAGASYEQYF. The CDR3, as DNA: TGTGCCATCAGTGAGGTAGCGGGTGCCTCCTACGAGCAGTACTTC.

A few counts support this clone. The rearrangement uses TRBV3-1 (or the pseudogene TRBV3-2) and TRBJ2-7; no definite D call. V was shortened by 3 bases and J by 5 bases, with 20 bases between the two germline ends. There are 16 residues in the CDR3. CDR1 and CDR2 (germline): LGHDT, YNNKEL (reference sequence). CDR3 DNA: TGTGCCAGCAGCCAGCCCCTACGAGATCCAGGCCACGAGCAGTACTTC. This codes for CASSQPLRDPGHEQYF.

V is TRBV7-2 and J is TRBJ2-1, with 7 positions matching TRBD1. The CDR3 totals 13 residues. The ends lost 5 bases at V and 6 bases at J; junction bases unmatched: 4. Germline V gene sequence: CDR1 SGHTA, CDR2 FQGNSA. CDR3 protein: CASSDTGVNEQFF. The CDR3 DNA reads as TGTGCCAGCAGCGACACAGGGGTCAATGAGCAGTTCTTC. Supplemented by reference TRBV7-2 and TRBJ2-1, the full variable domain reads GAGVSQSPSNKVTEKGKDVELRCDPISGHTALYWYRQSLGQGLEFLIYFQGNSAPDKSGLPSDRFSAERTGGSVSTLTIQRTQQEDSAVYLCASSDTGVNEQFFGPGTRLTVL.